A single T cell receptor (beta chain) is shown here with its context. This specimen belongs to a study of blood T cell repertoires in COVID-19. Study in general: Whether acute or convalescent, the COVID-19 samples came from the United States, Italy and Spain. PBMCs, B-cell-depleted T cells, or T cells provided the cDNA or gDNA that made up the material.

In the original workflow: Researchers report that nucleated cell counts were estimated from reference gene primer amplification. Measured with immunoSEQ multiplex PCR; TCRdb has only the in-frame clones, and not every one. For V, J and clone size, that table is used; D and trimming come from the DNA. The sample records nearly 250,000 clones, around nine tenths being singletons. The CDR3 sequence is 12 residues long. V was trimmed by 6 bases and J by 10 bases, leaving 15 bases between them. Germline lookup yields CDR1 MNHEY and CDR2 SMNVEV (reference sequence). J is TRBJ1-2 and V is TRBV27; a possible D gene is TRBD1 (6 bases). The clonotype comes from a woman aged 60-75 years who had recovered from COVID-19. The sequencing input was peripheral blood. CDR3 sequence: CASRTYQGIYTF. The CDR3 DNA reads TGTGCCAGCAGAACATACCAGGGGATCTACACCTTC.